This T cell receptor beta chain was sequenced in a study of CD8+ T cells in alopecia areata. Study background: Oral tofacitinib (5 to 10 mg twice daily) was administered to treated patients.

Trimming shortened V by 4 bases and J by 5 bases, and 7 bases separated the two germline ends. CDR1 SGDLS and CDR2 YYNGEE come from the germline V gene. This CDR3 has 11 amino acids. This clone was seen once. Its antigen is not identified. Study-wide results and caveats: While tofacitinib was given, many expanded lesional clones persisted in scalp and blood.

As to treatment: oral pan-JAK inhibitor, 5-10 mg twice daily. In each case, RNA was isolated and then reverse transcribed into cDNA as the sequencing template. Clones were read by immunoSEQ multiplex PCR, and TCRdb kept only the in-frame ones, dropping some. The repertoire includes more than 90,000 clones, roughly 63% of them detected once, and 25% to 30% sits in the top ten. The gene calls are TRBV9 and TRBJ2-7; no clear D gene. The source of this sequence is a human donor with alopecia areata. Sample: CD8+ T cells sorted from blood, taken at week 4, from a patient treated with tofacitinib. CDR3 sequence (DNA): TGTGCCAGCAGCCCAGAACACGAGCAGTACTTC. Residues: CASSPEHEQYF.